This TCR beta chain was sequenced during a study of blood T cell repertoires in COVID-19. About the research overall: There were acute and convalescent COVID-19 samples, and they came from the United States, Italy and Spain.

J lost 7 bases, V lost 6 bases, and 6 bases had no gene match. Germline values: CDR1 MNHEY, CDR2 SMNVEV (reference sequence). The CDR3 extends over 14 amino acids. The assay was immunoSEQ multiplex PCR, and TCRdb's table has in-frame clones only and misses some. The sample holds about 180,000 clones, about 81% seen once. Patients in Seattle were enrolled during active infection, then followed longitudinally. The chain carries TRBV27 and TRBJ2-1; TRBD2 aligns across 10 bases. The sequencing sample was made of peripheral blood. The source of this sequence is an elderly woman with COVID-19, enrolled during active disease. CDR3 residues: CASRLAGARNEQFF. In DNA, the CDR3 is TGTGCCAGCAGGCTAGCGGGGGCACGGAATGAGCAGTTCTTC.